Described below is a single TCR beta chain sequence and its context. Assay used: immunoSEQ multiplex PCR; TCRdb lists only in-frame clones, some missing. Counted here are 60,000 to 70,000 clones, roughly nine tenths occurring once; the ten biggest clones make up about 2.2%. This sample is part of a study of T cell changes during pregnancy in multiple sclerosis. Germline V gene sequence: CDR1 MDHEN, CDR2 SYDVKM. The J segment lost 3 bases and the V segment lost 5 bases, leaving 13 bases of the junction unmatched. This CDR3 is built from 18 residues. The sequence came from a female donor in good health, enrolled as a control in a pregnancy study. The chain is built from TRBV28 and TRBJ2-7; 13 bases agree with TRBD2. The sequences come from peripheral blood, collected in the third trimester of pregnancy. The CDR3 DNA reads as TGTGCCAGCAGTCCACGCCCTGGGACTAGCGGGACACTCTACGAGCAGTACTTC. It translates to CASSPRPGTSGTLYEQYF. Full variable domain (remainder filled in from reference TRBV28 and TRBJ2-7): DVKVTQSSRYLVKRTGEKVFLECVQDMDHENMFWYRQDPGLGLRLIYFSYDVKMKEKGDIPEGYSVSREKKERFSLILESASTNQTSMYLCASSPRPGTSGTLYEQYFGPGTRLTVT.